The 26 T cell receptor beta chains in this list originate from one sample, sequenced in a study of blood T cell repertoires in COVID-19 (dated by TCRdb to 2018 to 2021). The library relied on the immunoSEQ multiplex PCR assay. TCRdb carries this immuneACCESS record with in-frame sequences only. Its versions omit some clonotypes, under half of them owing to an unresolved V gene in the studies checked, with the rest unexplained. A total of 100,000 or so clones appear in this sample, around 75% of them only once. 24% of the sample goes to the ten largest clones. Sequencing input: peripheral blood. The receptors come from a human donor in a cohort sampled during active COVID-19.

The V gene is TRBV15, the J gene TRBJ2-1; 8 bases fit TRBD1. The V and J ends lost 3 bases and 3 bases, in that order; junction bases with no gene match: 13. The CDR3 is 18 residues long. Germline CDR1 LNHNV, CDR2 YYDKDF (reference sequence). In nucleotides, the CDR3 is TGTGCCACCAGCAGCGACCCAGGGGGCAGGGGTTACTACAATGAGCAGTTCTTC. This translates into CATSSDPGGRGYYNEQFF.

The genes are TRBV5-6 and TRBJ2-3, with a possible D match to TRBD2 (5 bases). CDR1 and CDR2 (germline): SGHDT, YYEEEE. This CDR3 region has 14 residues. Trimming removed 2 bases at V and 3 bases at J, with 10 bases between. CDR3 bases: TGTGCCAGCAGCTTTACAGAGGGAACAGATACGCAGTATTTT. This encodes CASSFTEGTDTQYF.

V usage is TRBV6-5 and J usage is TRBJ1-5; D remains ambiguous. The CDR3 has 14 residues. Trimming removed 2 bases from V and 5 bases from J, with 10 bases in between. Germline CDR1 reads MNHEY; CDR2 reads SVGAGI. The CDR3 nucleotides read TGTGCCAGCAGTTACACGGGTATTGATCAGCCCCAGCATTTT. Protein: CASSYTGIDQPQHF.

The chain couples TRBV29-1 to TRBJ2-1; TRBD2 matches at 7 bases. V trimming: 3 bases; J trimming: 8 bases; junction bases outside the gene matches: 10. CDR3 size: 14 residues. Germline CDR1 reads SQVTM; CDR2 reads ANQGSEA. CDR3 residues: CSVDGELALDEQFF. CDR3 nucleotides: TGCAGCGTTGATGGGGAACTAGCGCTCGATGAGCAGTTCTTC.

V usage is TRBV5-1 and J usage is TRBJ1-1, with D unresolved. Germline V CDR1 and CDR2: SGHRS, YFSETQ. This CDR3 comprises 13 residues. V was shortened by 3 bases and J by 5 bases, with 11 bases between the two germline ends. CDR3 bases: TGCGCCAGCAGCTCGATCCCGGGGACTGAAGCTTTCTTT. It is translated as CASSSIPGTEAFF.

The rearrangement links TRBV11-3 to TRBJ1-1, with D perhaps matching TRBD1 (6 bases). The CDR3 loop spans 15 amino acids. The V and J ends lost 0 bases and 2 bases respectively, with 10 bases between them. Germline CDR1 SGHNT, CDR2 YENEEA. In nucleotides, the CDR3 is TGTGCCAGCAGCTTAGACGCAGGGGTTAACACTGAAGCTTTCTTT. Translation gives CASSLDAGVNTEAFF.

The table lists this clone with a few counts. V is TRBV2 and J is TRBJ2-1; 8 nucleotides align to TRBD2. The CDR3 has 17 residues. Germline CDR1 reads SNHLY; CDR2 reads FYNNEI. V lost 6 bases, J lost 3 bases, and 13 bases stayed unmatched. The CDR3 here is CASSLEGSGSIYNEQFF. As DNA, the CDR3 is TGTGCCAGCAGCCTGGAGGGGAGCGGGAGCATCTACAATGAGCAGTTCTTC.

The chain has TRBV4-2 and TRBJ1-1; a possible D gene is TRBD1 (5 bases). This CDR3 contains 15 residues. The germline CDR1 and CDR2 sequences are LGHNA and YNFKEQ. The germline V and J ends were trimmed by 3 bases and 1 base, with 12 bases remaining between them. DNA for the CDR3: TGTGCCAGCAGCCAGATCGATAGGGGGAACACTGAAGCTTTCTTT. Translating gives CASSQIDRGNTEAFF.

A single count supports this clone. This chain uses TRBV5-1 with TRBJ2-2, with D tentatively TRBD1 (6 bases). CDR3 size: 15 residues. Germline CDR1 reads SGHRS; CDR2 reads YFSETQ. Trimming cost V 4 bases and J 4 bases, with 14 bases left between them. The CDR3 bases are TGCGCCAGCAGCCCGACCGGGACAACCACCGGGGAGCTGTTTTTT. Protein product: CASSPTGTTTGELFF. The full variable domain, its missing parts supplied by reference TRBV5-1 and TRBJ2-2, is KAGVTQTPRYLIKTRGQQVTLSCSPISGHRSVSWYQQTPGQGLQFLFEYFSETQRNKGNFPGRFSGRQFSNSRSEMNVSTLELGDSALYLCASSPTGTTTGELFFGEGSRLTVL.

This clone appeared once. V gene TRBV20-1 combines with J gene TRBJ2-3, with 7 bases aligning to TRBD1. Trimming took 5 bases from V and 6 from J; bases not matched to a gene: 2. Germline V gene lookup returns CDR1 DFQATT and CDR2 SNEGSKA (reference sequence). The CDR3 is 11 residues long. CDR3 nucleotide sequence: TGCAGTGCTTCCAGGGGGGATACGCAGTATTTT. Its protein product is CSASRGDTQYF.

This clone has more than one count but fewer than ten. Here the CDR3 reads CASSQVKEAYGYTF. The CDR3 coding sequence is TGTGCCAGCAGCCAAGTTAAGGAGGCCTATGGCTACACCTTC. The chain links TRBV3-1 (or the pseudogene TRBV3-2) to TRBJ1-2; D gene ambiguous. CDR1 is LGHDT and CDR2 is YNNKEL in the germline V gene (reference sequence). The germline V and J ends were trimmed by 1 base and 4 bases, with 10 bases remaining between them. This CDR3 spans 14 amino acids.

This rearrangement joins TRBV19 to TRBJ2-1; D ambiguous. The V end was cut by 2 bases, the J end by 0 bases, with 8 bases between. Germline CDR1 LNHDA, CDR2 SQIVND (reference sequence). This CDR3 is built from 15 residues. The CDR3 protein is CASSIWQDSYNEQFF. For the CDR3, the DNA is TGTGCCAGTAGTATATGGCAGGACTCCTACAATGAGCAGTTCTTC.

Only a few counts were recorded for this clone. The rearrangement uses TRBV5-4 and TRBJ2-7, with 7 bases lining up with TRBD1. CDR1 and CDR2 (germline): SGHNT, YYREEE (reference sequence). The CDR3 has 14 residues. J lost 3 bases, V lost 4 bases, and 7 bases had no gene match. The CDR3 loop reads CASSHRDRDYEQYF. The CDR3 DNA is TGTGCCAGCAGCCACCGGGACAGAGACTACGAGCAGTACTTC.

V is TRBV4-1 and J is TRBJ1-2, with 10 positions matching TRBD1. V lost 2 bases and J lost 4; bases outside the gene matches: 4. Germline-derived CDR1 and CDR2 are MGHRA and YSYEKL. This CDR3 is 15 amino acids long. CDR3 nucleotides: TGCGCCAGCAGCCAAACCGGGACAGGGGTCTATGGCTACACCTTC. Encoded protein: CASSQTGTGVYGYTF.

This sequence joins TRBV15 and TRBJ2-2; possible D gene TRBD2, 6 bases. The V gene's germline CDR1 is LNHNV and CDR2 YYDKDF (reference sequence). V lost 0 bases to trimming and J lost 3 bases, with 11 bases between them. The CDR3 has 16 residues. The CDR3 reads CATSRDGGTHTGELFF. In nucleotides, the CDR3 is TGTGCCACCAGCAGAGATGGCGGGACTCACACCGGGGAGCTGTTTTTT.

V is TRBV13 and J is TRBJ2-3; D unresolved. Trimming stripped 5 bases from V and 4 bases from J, with 13 bases between. Germline CDR1 and CDR2: PRHDT and FYEKMQ (reference sequence). The CDR3 contains 14 residues. The CDR3, as DNA: TGTGCCAGCAGCCTCTCTCCTATGGCAGATACGCAGTATTTT. It translates to CASSLSPMADTQYF.

J is TRBJ2-5 and V is TRBV5-5; tentative D call: TRBD1 (5 bases). From germline, CDR1 is SGHKS and CDR2 YYEKEE (reference sequence). The CDR3 length is 15 residues. Trimming took off 0 bases at V and 0 bases at J, with 9 bases between the two ends. In DNA, the CDR3 is TGTGCCAGCAGCTTGGTCAGGGCCAACCAAGAGACCCAGTACTTC. This translates into CASSLVRANQETQYF.

The chain employs TRBV18 and TRBJ2-5; 7 bases fit TRBD2. From germline, CDR1 is KGHSH and CDR2 LQKENI. The CDR3 consists of 14 residues. V shed 5 bases, J shed 5 bases, and the junction held 8 bases outside the gene matches. The CDR3 here is CASSTQTSRETQYF. CDR3 nucleotide sequence: TGTGCCAGCTCAACCCAGACTAGCAGGGAGACCCAGTACTTC.

The chain joins TRBV6-2 or TRBV6-3 to TRBJ2-2; 10 positions agree with TRBD1. CDR3 length equals 17 residues. Germline CDR1 is MNHEY and CDR2 is SVGEGT. V gave up 3 bases and J gave up 6 bases; unmatched junction bases: 10. The CDR3 loop is CASSYSGGTGVPGELFF. The CDR3 DNA follows: TGTGCCAGCAGTTATTCGGGCGGGACAGGGGTCCCCGGGGAGCTGTTTTTT.

The chain links TRBV2 to TRBJ2-1; 8 nucleotides line up with TRBD2. The length of the CDR3 is 16 residues. The germline CDR1 and CDR2 sequences are SNHLY and FYNNEI. After removal of 1 base from V and 7 bases from J, the junction contained 9 bases not matched to a gene. This CDR3 is CASSEEGLVGPNEQFF. The CDR3, as DNA: TGTGCCAGCAGTGAAGAGGGACTAGTAGGTCCGAATGAGCAGTTCTTC.

The V gene is TRBV12-1, the J gene TRBJ1-5; the D segment call TRBD1 is taken from the table without a DNA check. TRBV12-1 is termed a pseudogene. This CDR3 region has 15 residues. CDR3 residues: CASSWNRDGDQPQHF. DNA for the CDR3: TGTGCCAGCAGCTGGAACAGGGACGGGGATCAGCCCCAGCATTTT.

This chain connects TRBV3-1 (or the pseudogene TRBV3-2) to TRBJ2-1; 10 bases fit TRBD2. CDR1 and CDR2 from the germline V gene are LGHDT and YNNKEL (reference sequence). CDR3 size: 14 residues. Trimming took 3 bases from V and 5 from J; bases not matched to a gene: 1. CDR3 coding DNA: TGTGCCAGCAGCCAGGGACTAGCGAACAATGAGCAGTTCTTC. Encoded protein: CASSQGLANNEQFF.

This chain connects TRBV6-5 to TRBJ1-4; D may be TRBD1 (5 bases). There are 15 residues in the CDR3. Trimming took off 6 bases at V and 3 bases at J, with 14 bases between the two ends. CDR1 is MNHEY, CDR2 SVGAGI, per germline. CDR3 sequence (DNA): TGTGCCAGCAGAGCCCTCGGGGGGGCTAATGAAAAACTGTTTTTT. This codes for CASRALGGANEKLFF.

The count of this clone is one. The chain has TRBV25-1 and TRBJ2-2, with D possibly TRBD1 on 6 matching bases. The germline V gene encodes CDR1 MGHDK and CDR2 SYGVNS. This CDR3 contains 14 residues. V lost 2 bases, J lost 6 bases, and 10 bases lay in between. CDR3 coding DNA: TGTGCCAGCAGTGAACTAGAGGGGGCCGGGGAGCTGTTTTTT. Amino acid sequence: CASSELEGAGELFF.

This rearrangement joins TRBV6-6 to TRBJ1-1; D might be TRBD1 (6 bases). From germline, CDR1 is MNHNY and CDR2 SVGAGI (reference sequence). The length of the CDR3 is 16 residues. The V gene lost 6 bases and the J gene lost 4 bases, with 21 bases spanning the gap. The CDR3 DNA reads TGTGCCAGCAGCCCAAACGCGGGGGCGAGGAGCACTGAAGCTTTCTTT. It translates to CASSPNAGARSTEAFF.

The chain recombines TRBV7-9 with TRBJ1-4; D possibly corresponds to TRBD1 (5 bases). Germline V gene data show CDR1 as SEHNR and CDR2 as FQNEAQ (reference sequence). V lost 4 bases, J lost 7 bases, and 16 bases lay in between. The CDR3 is made up of 15 amino acids. The CDR3 spells CASSSTGTTGEKLFF. The CDR3 region has the DNA TGTGCCAGCAGCTCTACCGGGACTACGGGTGAAAAACTGTTTTTT.